Sequencing of this T cell receptor beta chain was carried out in a study of beta chain features in type 1 diabetes. About the research overall: Healthy donors, compared against patients, showed similar age, gender and cell yields.

The investigators reverse transcribed all of the isolated RNA, so they sequenced expressed TCRB transcripts. The method was immunoSEQ multiplex PCR; TCRdb's version includes in-frame clones alone and lacks a portion of them. The table records 110,000 to 150,000 clones, 6.5% to 8.5% of them present only once. The study's findings and limits: A moderate, significant TCRB CDR3 shortening appeared in type 1 diabetes across four CD4+ subsets. Possible PCR preference for shorter templates applied equally to patients and controls.

This clone was seen a handful of times. Its antigen is undetermined. This receptor was identified in a woman in her thirties in good health. Sequencing was performed on central memory CD4+ T cells from blood.

CDR3 DNA sequence: TGTGCCAGCAGCTTAGGGCAGTCCTATCAGCCCCAGCATTTT. This encodes CASSLGQSYQPQHF. The chain couples TRBV7-2 to TRBJ1-5; D is unclear. This CDR3 has 14 amino acids. Trimming stripped 1 base from V and 5 bases from J, with 9 bases between. The germline V gene has CDR1 SGHTA and CDR2 FQGNSA.